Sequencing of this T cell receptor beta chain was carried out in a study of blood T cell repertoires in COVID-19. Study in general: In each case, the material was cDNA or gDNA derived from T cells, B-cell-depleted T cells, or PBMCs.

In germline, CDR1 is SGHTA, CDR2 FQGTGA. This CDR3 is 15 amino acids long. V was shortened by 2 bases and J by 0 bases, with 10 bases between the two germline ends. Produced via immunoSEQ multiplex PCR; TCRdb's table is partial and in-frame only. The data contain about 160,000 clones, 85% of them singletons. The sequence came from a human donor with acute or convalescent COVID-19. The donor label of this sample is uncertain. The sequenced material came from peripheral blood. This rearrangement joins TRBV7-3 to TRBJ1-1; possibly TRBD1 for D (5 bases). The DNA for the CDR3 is TGTGCCAGCAGCTTAGATGGGGCCATGAACACTGAAGCTTTCTTT. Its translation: CASSLDGAMNTEAFF.